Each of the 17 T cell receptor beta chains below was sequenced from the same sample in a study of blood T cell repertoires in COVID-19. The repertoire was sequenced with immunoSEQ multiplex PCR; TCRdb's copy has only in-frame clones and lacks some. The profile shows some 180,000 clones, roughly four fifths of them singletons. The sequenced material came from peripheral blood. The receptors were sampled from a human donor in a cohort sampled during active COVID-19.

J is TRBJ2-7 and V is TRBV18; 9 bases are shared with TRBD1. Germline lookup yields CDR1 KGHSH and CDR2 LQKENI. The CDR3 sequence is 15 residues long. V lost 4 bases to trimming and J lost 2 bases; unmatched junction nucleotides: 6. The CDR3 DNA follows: TGTGCCAGCTCACTCGGGACAGGGAACACCTACGAGCAGTACTTC. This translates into CASSLGTGNTYEQYF.

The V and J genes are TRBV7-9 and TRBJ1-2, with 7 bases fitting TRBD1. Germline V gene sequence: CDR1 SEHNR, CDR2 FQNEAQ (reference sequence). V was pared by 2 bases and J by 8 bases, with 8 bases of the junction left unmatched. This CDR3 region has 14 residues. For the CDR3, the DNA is TGTGCCAGCAGCTTAACAGGGGATGCGCGCGGCTACACCTTC. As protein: CASSLTGDARGYTF. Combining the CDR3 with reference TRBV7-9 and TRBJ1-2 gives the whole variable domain DTGVSQNPRHKITKRGQNVTFRCDPISEHNRLYWYRQTLGQGPEFLTYFQNEAQLEKSRLLSDRFSAERPKGSFSTLEIQRTEQGDSAMYLCASSLTGDARGYTFGSGTRLTVV.

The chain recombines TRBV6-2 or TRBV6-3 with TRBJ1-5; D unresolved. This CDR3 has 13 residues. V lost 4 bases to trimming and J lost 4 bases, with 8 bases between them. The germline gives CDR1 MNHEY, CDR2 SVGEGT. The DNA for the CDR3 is TGTGCCAGCAGTTCGTCAGGAAATCAGCCCCAGCATTTT. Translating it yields CASSSSGNQPQHF.

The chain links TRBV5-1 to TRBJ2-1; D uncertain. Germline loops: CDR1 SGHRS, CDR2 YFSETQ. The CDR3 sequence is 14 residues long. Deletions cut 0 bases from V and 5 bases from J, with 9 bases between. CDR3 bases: TGCGCCAGCAGCTTGGCCTCACGGGACAATGAGCAGTTCTTC. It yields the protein CASSLASRDNEQFF. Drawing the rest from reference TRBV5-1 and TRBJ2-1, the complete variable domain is KAGVTQTPRYLIKTRGQQVTLSCSPISGHRSVSWYQQTPGQGLQFLFEYFSETQRNKGNFPGRFSGRQFSNSRSEMNVSTLELGDSALYLCASSLASRDNEQFFGPGTRLTVL.

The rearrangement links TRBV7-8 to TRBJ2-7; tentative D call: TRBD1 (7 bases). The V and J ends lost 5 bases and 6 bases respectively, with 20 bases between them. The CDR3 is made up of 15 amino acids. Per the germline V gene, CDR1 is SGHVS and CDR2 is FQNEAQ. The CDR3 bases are TGTGCCAGCAGCAAGGGACGGGACTCAGGGGGCGAGCAGTACTTC. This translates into CASSKGRDSGGEQYF.

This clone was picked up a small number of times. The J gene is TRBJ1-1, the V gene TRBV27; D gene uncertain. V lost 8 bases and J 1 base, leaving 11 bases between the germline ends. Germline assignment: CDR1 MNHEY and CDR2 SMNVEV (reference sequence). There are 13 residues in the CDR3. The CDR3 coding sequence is TGTGCCAGCTCCGTCCGACAGAACACTGAAGCTTTCTTT. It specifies CASSVRQNTEAFF.

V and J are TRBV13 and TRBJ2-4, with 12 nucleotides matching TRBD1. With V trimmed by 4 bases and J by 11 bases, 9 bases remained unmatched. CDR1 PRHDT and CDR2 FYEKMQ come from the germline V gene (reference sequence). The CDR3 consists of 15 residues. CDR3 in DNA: TGTGCCAGCAGCTCCTCCGGGACAGGGGGCTATGTTCAGTACTTC. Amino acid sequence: CASSSSGTGGYVQYF.

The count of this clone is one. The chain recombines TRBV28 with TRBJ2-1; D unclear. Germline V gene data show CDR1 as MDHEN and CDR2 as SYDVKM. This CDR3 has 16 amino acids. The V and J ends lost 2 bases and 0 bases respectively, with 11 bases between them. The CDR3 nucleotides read TGTGCCAGCAGTTTACATGGAGCCGACTCCTACAATGAGCAGTTCTTC. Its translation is CASSLHGADSYNEQFF.

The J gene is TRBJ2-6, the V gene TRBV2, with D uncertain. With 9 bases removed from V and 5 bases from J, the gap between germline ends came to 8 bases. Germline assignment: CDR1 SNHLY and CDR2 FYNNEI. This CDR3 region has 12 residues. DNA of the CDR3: TGTGCCAGAACGAGTAGGGCCAACGTCCTGACTTTC. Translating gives CARTSRANVLTF.

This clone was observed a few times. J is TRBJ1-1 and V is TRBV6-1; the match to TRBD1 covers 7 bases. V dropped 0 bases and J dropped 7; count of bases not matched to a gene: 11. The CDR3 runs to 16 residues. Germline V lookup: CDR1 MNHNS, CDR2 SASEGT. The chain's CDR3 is CASSEALDDRASEAFF. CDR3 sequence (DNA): TGTGCCAGCAGTGAAGCCCTAGATGACAGGGCGAGTGAAGCTTTCTTT.

CDR3 sequence (DNA): TGTGCCAGCAGCCCGCCTAGCGGGTCTTACGAGCAGTACTTC. Protein product: CASSPPSGSYEQYF. The genes are TRBV7-9 and TRBJ2-7; 8 nucleotides match TRBD2. Germline V gene data show CDR1 as SEHNR and CDR2 as FQNEAQ (reference sequence). Trimming cost V 5 bases and J 4 bases; bases outside gene matches: 7. CDR3 length: 14 amino acids.

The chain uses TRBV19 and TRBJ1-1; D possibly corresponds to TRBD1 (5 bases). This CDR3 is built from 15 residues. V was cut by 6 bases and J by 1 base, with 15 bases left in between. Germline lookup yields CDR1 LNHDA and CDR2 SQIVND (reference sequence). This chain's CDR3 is CASSTLGRANTEAFF. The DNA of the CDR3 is TGTGCCAGTAGCACTCTGGGCAGGGCGAACACTGAAGCTTTCTTT.

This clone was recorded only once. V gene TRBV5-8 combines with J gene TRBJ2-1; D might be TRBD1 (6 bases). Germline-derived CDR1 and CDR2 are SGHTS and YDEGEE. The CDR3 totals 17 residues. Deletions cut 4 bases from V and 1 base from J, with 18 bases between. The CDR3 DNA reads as TGTGCCAGCAGCCAGAACAGGGAAATTGAATCCTACAATGAGCAGTTCTTC. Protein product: CASSQNREIESYNEQFF. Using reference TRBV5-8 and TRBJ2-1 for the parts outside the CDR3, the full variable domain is EAGVTQSPTHLIKTRGQQATLRCSPISGHTSVYWYQQALGLGLQFLLWYDEGEERNRGNFPPRFSGRQFPNYSSELNVNALELEDSALYLCASSQNREIESYNEQFFGPGTRLTVL.

CDR3 in DNA: TGTGCCAGCAGGGGGGACAGGGGTTCCGAGCAGTACTTC. Translating gives CASRGDRGSEQYF. The rearrangement joins TRBV6-5 to TRBJ2-7; 10 bases map to TRBD1. CDR3 length: 13 residues. The ends lost 6 bases at V and 6 bases at J; junction bases unmatched: 5. Germline V gene data show CDR1 as MNHEY and CDR2 as SVGAGI.

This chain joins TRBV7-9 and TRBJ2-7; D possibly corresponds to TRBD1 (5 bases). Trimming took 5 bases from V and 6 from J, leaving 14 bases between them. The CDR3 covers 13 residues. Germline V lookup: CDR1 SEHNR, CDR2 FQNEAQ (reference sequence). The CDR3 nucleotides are TGTGCCAGCAGCCAAATCCTTCAGGGCGAGCAGTACTTC. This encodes CASSQILQGEQYF.

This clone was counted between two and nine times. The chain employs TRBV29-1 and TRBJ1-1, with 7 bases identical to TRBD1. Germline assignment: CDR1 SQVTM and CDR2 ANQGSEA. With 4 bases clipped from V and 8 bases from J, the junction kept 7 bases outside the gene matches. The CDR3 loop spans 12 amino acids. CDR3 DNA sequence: TGCAGCGTTGGGAAGGGGACAGACGAAGCTTTCTTT. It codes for CSVGKGTDEAFF.

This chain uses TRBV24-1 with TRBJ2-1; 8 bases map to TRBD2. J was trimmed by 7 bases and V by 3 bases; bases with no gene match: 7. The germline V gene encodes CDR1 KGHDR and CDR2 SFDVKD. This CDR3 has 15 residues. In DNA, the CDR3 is TGTGCCACCAGTGATCCCACGGGGGGGCCAAATGAGCAGTTCTTC. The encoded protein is CATSDPTGGPNEQFF.